This T cell receptor (beta chain) was sequenced during a study of T-cell memory formation after mild COVID-19. Overall study context: Clusters of TCRs were largely donor specific.

Remarks on this clonotype: The target antigen is unknown.

Findings and caveats of the study: The main location of contracting CD4+ clones was CM and EM, and that of contracting CD8+ clones was EMRA. That cross-reactive memory joined was suggested by some responding clones appearing in pre-infection memory. Nothing confirmed that second-wave clones peaking on day 37 were specific for SARS-CoV-2.

TCRdb reprocessed the 5' RACE reads with MiXCR, giving one entry per CDR3 protein. The table has some 160,000 distinct CDR3 sequences, roughly 28% seen once; the top ten hold around 12%. The clonotype comes from an adult woman who had mild COVID-19 (a few samples of this study predate the infection). Cell type and time point are not known. Source material: PBMCs or a T cell subset sorted from them (not recorded which).

This CDR3 reads CASSPPMTDTQYF. The CDR3 nucleotides are TGTGCCAGCTCACCACCGATGACAGATACGCAGTATTTT. V is TRBV18 and J is TRBJ2-3; unclear D gene. The CDR3 extends over 13 amino acids. CDR1 KGHSH and CDR2 LQKENI come from the germline V gene. V lost 0 bases, J lost 3 bases, and 4 bases lay in between.